This TCR beta chain was recorded in a study of T cell clonality in common variable immunodeficiency. Clones were read by immunoSEQ multiplex PCR, and TCRdb kept only the in-frame ones, dropping some. The sample includes tens of thousands of clones, none of them occurring once. The CDR3 contains 14 residues. Trimming cost V 7 bases and J 1 base; bases outside gene matches: 4. The V gene's germline CDR1 is SGHRS and CDR2 YFSETQ. Many counts were recorded for this clone. The CDR3 end lies 3 residues beyond the end of the read and is filled in from the germline J gene. This receptor was taken from a person aged 18 to 70 in good health. This chain connects TRBV5-1 to TRBJ2-1, with 8 bases aligning to TRBD1. The material sequenced was peripheral blood mononuclear cells. CDR3 protein: CASSGTGSYNEQFF. Partial CDR3 DNA: TGCGCCAGCTCCGGGACAGGATCCTACAATGAG.